This T cell receptor beta chain originates from a study of blood T cell repertoires in COVID-19. As for the study in general: The study drew acute and convalescent COVID-19 samples from the United States, Italy and Spain. T cells, B-cell-depleted T cells, or PBMCs supplied cDNA or gDNA.

Method: immunoSEQ multiplex PCR; TCRdb's copy keeps in-frame clones and lacks some. Altogether 200,000 to 300,000 clones are present, roughly 82% being singletons, with the ten largest covering 2% to 2.5%. The trim removed 9 bases at V and 4 bases at J, leaving 4 bases unmatched. Germline lookup yields CDR1 LNHDA and CDR2 SQIVND (reference sequence). This CDR3 comprises 12 residues. The chain employs TRBV19 and TRBJ1-2, with 8 bases matching TRBD1. Source material: peripheral blood. The clonotype comes from a man aged 35 to 55 who had recovered from COVID-19. Written as DNA, the CDR3 is TGTGCCAGCCGGACAGGGCTCTATGGCTACACCTTC. Amino acids: CASRTGLYGYTF. Full variable domain (outside the CDR3, taken from reference TRBV19 and TRBJ1-2): DGGITQSPKYLFRKEGQNVTLSCEQNLNHDAMYWYRQDPGQGLRLIYYSQIVNDFQKGDIAEGYSVSREKKESFPLTVTSAQKNPTAFYLCASRTGLYGYTFGSGTRLTVV.